This T cell receptor beta chain originates from a study of Graves' ophthalmopathy and Graves' hyperthyroidism. Notes on the study in general: Predictions made by the model for ophthalmopathy progression reached under 71% sensitivity and approximately 72% specificity. Using 13 signatures, a model distinguished ophthalmopathy from stable hyperthyroidism, reaching around 85% sensitivity and approximately 81% specificity. Thyroid clonotypes that were expanded above 0.001 frequency mostly also appeared in blood.

Amplified material comprised TCR beta CDR3 regions derived from RNA transcripts. Investigators did first-round RT-PCR with HTBI primers, then second-round multiplex PCR. Via MiXCR, TCRdb re-called the multiplex PCR reads, giving one row per CDR3 protein. The sample includes 1 million to 1.3 million distinct CDR3 sequences, about 40% of them seen just once. This clonotype was seen many times. Its target is unknown. The CDR3 runs to 14 residues. CDR1 and CDR2 (germline): LGHDT, YNNKEL (reference sequence). The germline V and J ends were trimmed by 1 base and 0 bases, with 4 bases remaining between them. The authors enrolled newly diagnosed hyperthyroidism patients aged 18 to 65 with under 2 months' duration.

The chain is built from TRBV3-1 and TRBJ1-3; D is uncertain. This clonotype was obtained from an adult man with Graves' hyperthyroidism. Input material: peripheral blood or thyroid tissue (not recorded which). CDR3 nucleotides: TGTGCCAGCAGCCAAGCAGTCTCTGGAAACACCATATATTTT. Protein sequence: CASSQAVSGNTIYF.